Listed below are T cell receptor beta chains from one sample, sequenced in a study of blood T cell repertoires in COVID-19. Generated by immunoSEQ multiplex PCR, the TCRdb table keeps only in-frame clones and is missing some. In the table there are some 76,000 clones, around 88% of which are singletons. Sequencing input: peripheral blood. The receptors were sampled from a man aged 55 to 70 with acute or convalescent COVID-19. The CDR3 runs from the conserved cysteine through the conserved F or W. A D gene is named only where the DNA matches it firmly. Expanded clones are given a class, and other clones once, few, many or no size at all.

V	D	J	size	CDR3	DNA
TRBV2	.	TRBJ1-4	.	CASGDRDNGFQLKNEKLFF	TGTGCCAGCGGGGACCGGGACAACGGCTTCCAGTTAAAAAATGAAAAACTGTTTTTT
TRBV13	TRBD1	TRBJ1-1	.	CASSYRTGRMNTEAFF	TGTGCCAGCAGCTATCGGACAGGGAGGATGAACACTGAAGCTTTCTTT
TRBV6-1	TRBD2	TRBJ2-3	.	CASSEKLAGTDTQYF	TGTGCCAGCAGTGAAAAACTAGCGGGAACAGATACGCAGTATTTT
TRBV18	TRBD1	TRBJ1-5	few	CASSPGPTGRPNQPQHF	TGTGCCAGCTCACCAGGGCCGACAGGGCGACCTAATCAGCCCCAGCATTTT
TRBV5-1	.	TRBJ2-5	.	CASSLGVVREETQYF	TGCGCCAGCAGCTTGGGCGTGGTCAGGGAAGAGACCCAGTACTTC
TRBV9	.	TRBJ2-1	.	CASSVDQGPYNEQFF	TGTGCCAGCAGCGTAGACCAGGGCCCCTACAATGAGCAGTTCTTC
TRBV19	TRBD1	TRBJ1-2	.	CASSDTGTGVYGYTF	TGTGCCAGTAGCGATACCGGGACAGGGGTCTATGGCTACACCTTC
TRBV27	.	TRBJ2-3	.	CASSSLGLHSQYF	TGTGCCAGCAGTTCCCTGGGACTTCACTCGCAGTATTTT
TRBV29-1	.	TRBJ1-2	few	CSGRVGTNYGYTF	TGCAGCGGGAGGGTAGGAACAAACTATGGCTACACCTTC
TRBV19	TRBD2	TRBJ2-1	.	CASGKSGRYNEQFF	TGTGCCAGTGGAAAAAGCGGGAGATACAATGAGCAGTTCTTC
TRBV5-6	.	TRBJ2-7	once	CASSFGVQGGYEQYF	TGTGCCAGCAGTTTTGGAGTCCAGGGCGGTTACGAGCAGTACTTC
TRBV5-1	TRBD1	TRBJ1-2	.	CASSSTGSAYGYTF	TGCGCCAGCAGCTCGACAGGGTCGGCCTATGGCTACACCTTC
TRBV5-1	TRBD1	TRBJ2-5	once	CASSDPRQGSPETQYF	TGCGCCAGCAGCGACCCCCGACAGGGGAGCCCAGAGACCCAGTACTTC
TRBV3-1/TRBV3-2	TRBD1	TRBJ1-4	.	CASSQTGTANEKLFF	TGTGCCAGCAGCCAGACAGGGACAGCTAATGAAAAACTGTTTTTT
TRBV6-5	.	TRBJ1-1	.	CASSTTADTEAFF	TGTGCCAGCAGCACGACTGCCGACACTGAAGCTTTCTTT
TRBV5-4	.	TRBJ2-1	.	CASSKDSHNEQFF	TGTGCCAGCAGCAAAGACAGCCACAATGAGCAGTTCTTC
TRBV30	.	TRBJ1-3	.	CAWRSRGGSGNTIYF	TGTGCCTGGAGAAGCCGGGGGGGCTCTGGAAACACCATATATTTT
TRBV6-5	.	TRBJ2-1	.	CASSYGGQLNEQFF	TGTGCCAGCAGTTACGGTGGGCAACTCAATGAGCAGTTCTTC
TRBV18	.	TRBJ2-1	once	CASSPSLGENEQFF	TGTGCCAGCTCACCATCTCTCGGGGAAAATGAGCAGTTCTTC
TRBV10-3	.	TRBJ2-1	.	CAIRKSSGLGYNEQFF	TGTGCCATCAGGAAGTCGTCGGGACTTGGGTACAATGAGCAGTTCTTC
TRBV5-1	.	TRBJ2-7	once	CASSLTRSSYEQYF	TGCGCCAGCAGCTTGACTAGGAGCTCCTACGAGCAGTACTTC
TRBV19	TRBD1	TRBJ1-6	.	CASSVGQGRSPLHF	TGTGCCAGTAGTGTGGGACAGGGGAGGTCACCCCTCCACTTT
TRBV5-1	TRBD1	TRBJ1-2	.	CASSYRPPRQGADYGYTF	TGCGCCAGCAGCTACCGCCCCCCCAGACAGGGGGCGGACTATGGCTACACCTTC
TRBV19	.	TRBJ2-7	.	CASSAAARGSYEQYF	TGTGCCAGTAGCGCCGCGGCCAGGGGATCCTACGAGCAGTACTTC
TRBV6-5	.	TRBJ2-1	.	CASSLFSYNEQFF	TGTGCCAGTAGTCTCTTCTCCTACAATGAGCAGTTCTTC
TRBV9	.	TRBJ2-1	once	CASSSSEERHSSYNEQFF	TGTGCCAGCAGCTCGTCGGAGGAGCGGCATAGCTCTTACAATGAGCAGTTCTTC
TRBV18	.	TRBJ2-7	.	CASSPGARVREQYF	TGTGCCAGCTCACCAGGGGCCAGGGTTCGAGAGCAGTACTTC
TRBV5-6	.	TRBJ2-1	once	CASSLLRQEPYNEQFF	TGTGCCAGCAGCTTGCTTCGTCAGGAACCCTACAATGAGCAGTTCTTC
TRBV15	TRBD1	TRBJ1-5	.	CATSRGTGDQPQHF	TGTGCCACCAGCAGAGGGACAGGTGATCAGCCCCAGCATTTT
TRBV9	.	TRBJ1-6	.	CASSAGNHDNSPLHF	TGTGCCAGCAGCGCGGGGAACCACGATAATTCACCCCTCCACTTT
TRBV19	.	TRBJ1-4	once	CASTGSGEVFF	TGTGCCAGTACGGGTTCGGGGGAGGTGTTTTTT
TRBV5-1	TRBD1	TRBJ2-7	.	CASSLQTGTQYEQYF	TGCGCCAGCAGCTTGCAGACAGGGACCCAGTACGAGCAGTACTTC
TRBV2	.	TRBJ2-7	.	CASKAGPYEQYF	TGTGCCAGCAAGGCGGGACCTTACGAGCAGTACTTC
TRBV19	TRBD1	TRBJ2-7	.	CASSSTGTGFDEQYF	TGTGCCAGTAGTTCGACCGGGACAGGGTTCGACGAGCAGTACTTC
TRBV3-1/TRBV3-2	TRBD2	TRBJ2-3	.	CASSQLTSGRGTDTQYF	TGTGCCAGCAGCCAACTGACTAGCGGGAGGGGCACAGATACGCAGTATTTT
TRBV9	TRBD2	TRBJ2-2	.	CASSAVTAGLAGERGTGELFF	TGTGCCAGCAGCGCGGTAACGGCGGGACTAGCGGGAGAGCGTGGCACCGGGGAGCTGTTTTTT
TRBV18	TRBD1	TRBJ2-6	.	CASSQLGTGGANVLTF	TGTGCCAGCTCACAACTCGGGACAGGTGGGGCCAACGTCCTGACTTTC
TRBV20-1	TRBD2	TRBJ2-7	.	CSASPRTRVYEQYF	TGCAGTGCTAGTCCCCGGACTAGGGTATACGAGCAGTACTTC
TRBV11-2	TRBD2	TRBJ2-1	.	CASRLAGGMMNEQFF	TGTGCCAGCAGGCTAGCGGGAGGTATGATGAATGAGCAGTTCTTC
TRBV6-4	.	TRBJ2-3	.	CASSGRRGDTQYF	TGTGCCAGCAGTGGCCGCAGGGGTGATACGCAGTATTTT
TRBV5-1	.	TRBJ1-2	.	CASSPQDSFIGYTF	TGCGCCAGCAGCCCTCAGGACAGCTTTATTGGCTACACCTTC
TRBV19	.	TRBJ2-5	.	CASSEGNQETQYF	TGTGCCAGTAGTGAGGGAAACCAAGAGACCCAGTACTTC
TRBV7-9	.	TRBJ1-1	.	CASSLGDFTEAFF	TGTGCCAGCAGCTTGGGGGACTTCACTGAAGCTTTCTTT
TRBV10-3	.	TRBJ1-2	.	CAIRRGRGQLINYGYTF	TGTGCCATCAGGCGAGGACGAGGACAACTTATTAACTATGGCTACACCTTC
TRBV7-9	.	TRBJ1-2	few	CASSRAGGDGYTF	TGTGCCAGCAGCCGGGCGGGGGGAGATGGCTACACCTTC
TRBV30	.	TRBJ2-7	.	CAWSVFGGSSYEQYF	TGTGCCTGGAGTGTATTCGGGGGTTCCTCCTACGAGCAGTACTTC
TRBV5-1	TRBD1	TRBJ2-2	.	CASSLGQGVTGELFF	TGCGCCAGCAGCTTGGGACAGGGAGTCACCGGGGAGCTGTTTTTT
TRBV19	TRBD1	TRBJ2-1	.	CASSKVARTGYNEQFF	TGTGCCAGTAGTAAGGTTGCACGGACAGGTTACAATGAGCAGTTCTTC
TRBV21-1	.	TRBJ1-5	.	CASSIPGGRRNQPQHF	TGTGCCAGCAGCATTCCAGGGGGAAGGCGAAATCAGCCCCAGCATTTT
TRBV5-5	.	TRBJ1-6	.	CASSPNRLPRDNSPLHF	TGTGCCAGCAGCCCCAACAGGCTCCCACGGGATAATTCACCCCTCCACTTT
TRBV15	.	TRBJ1-5	.	CATSRVGDSRRGHF	TGTGCCACCAGCAGAGTAGGAGACAGTCGACGCGGGCATTTT
TRBV6-5	TRBD1	TRBJ2-2	.	CASSRTGGNTGELFF	TGTGCCAGCAGTCGGACAGGGGGAAACACCGGGGAGCTGTTTTTT
TRBV7-2	.	TRBJ2-4	once	CASSLVGAIAKNIQYF	TGTGCCAGCAGCTTAGTGGGAGCTATAGCCAAAAACATTCAGTACTTC
TRBV7-2	TRBD2	TRBJ2-5	.	CASSLASGTIQETQYF	TGTGCCAGCAGCTTAGCTAGCGGGACGATCCAAGAGACCCAGTACTTC
TRBV10-1	TRBD2	TRBJ2-5	.	CASSGTSGSGETQYF	TGCGCCAGCAGTGGGACTAGCGGGAGTGGAGAGACCCAGTACTTC
TRBV27	TRBD1	TRBJ2-7	.	CASSPRGQGVSYEQYF	TGTGCCAGCAGCCCAAGGGGACAGGGTGTATCCTACGAGCAGTACTTC
TRBV21-1	.	TRBJ1-2	.	CASRPPGSSNYGYTF	TGTGCCAGCAGACCCCCAGGGTCCAGTAACTATGGCTACACCTTC
TRBV7-9	.	TRBJ1-3	.	CASSLAQIPGNTIYF	TGTGCCAGCAGCTTAGCTCAAATTCCTGGAAACACCATATATTTT
TRBV11-1	.	TRBJ1-1	.	CASSFLSGNTEAFF	TGTGCCAGCAGCTTTTTGTCGGGAAACACTGAAGCTTTCTTT